Listed here are 12 T cell receptor beta chains from one sample, sequenced in a study of T cell responses to AZD1222 COVID-19 vaccine. This table comes from immunoSEQ multiplex PCR, and its TCRdb copy is limited to in-frame clones, with some not included. The table includes 110,000 to 150,000 clones, approximately 83% detected once. The source was peripheral blood, collected on day 0 of AZD1222 vaccination. These receptor sequences come from an adult in good health.

This clone has only one observation. This rearrangement joins TRBV27 to TRBJ1-5, with 7 positions matching TRBD1. Looked up from germline, CDR1 is MNHEY and CDR2 is SMNVEV (reference sequence). V shed 6 bases and J 1 base; nucleotides not matched to a gene: 6. The CDR3 totals 15 residues. CDR3 sequence: CASRRQGMSNQPQHF. CDR3 coding DNA: TGTGCCAGCAGGAGACAGGGAATGAGCAATCAGCCCCAGCATTTT.

The genes are TRBV11-2 and TRBJ1-2, with 8 nucleotides matching TRBD1. Germline CDR1 reads SGHAT; CDR2 reads FQNNGV. The CDR3 totals 15 residues. Trimming at V came to 1 base and at J to 2 bases, leaving 3 bases not matched to a gene. The CDR3 coding sequence is TGTGCCAGCAGCTTAGCCGGACAGGGCAACTATGGCTACACCTTC. It yields the protein CASSLAGQGNYGYTF.

The V call is TRBV7-2, the J call TRBJ2-7; D is unresolved. Trimming left V 0 bases short and J 7 bases short, with 7 bases between. CDR3 size: 12 residues. Germline CDR1 is SGHTA and CDR2 is FQGNSA. The CDR3 here is CASSLAMREQYF. The CDR3 DNA sequence: TGTGCCAGCAGCTTAGCGATGAGGGAGCAGTACTTC.

The rearrangement links TRBV2 to TRBJ1-3; 7 bases fit TRBD1. Trimming at V came to 7 bases and at J to 4 bases, leaving 1 base not matched to a gene. From germline, CDR1 is SNHLY and CDR2 FYNNEI. The CDR3 is 12 residues long. CDR3 sequence (DNA): TGTGCCAGCAAGGACAGGGGAAACACCATATATTTT. Translating gives CASKDRGNTIYF.

The genes are TRBV5-6 and TRBJ1-5, with D uncertain. CDR3 length equals 12 residues. CDR1 is SGHDT and CDR2 is YYEEEE in the germline V gene. Trimming left V 2 bases short and J 0 bases short, with 0 bases between. DNA for the CDR3: TGTGCCAGCAGCTTTAGCAATCAGCCCCAGCATTTT. Its translation is CASSFSNQPQHF.

The chain combines TRBV19 with TRBJ1-6, with 7 bases fitting TRBD1. This CDR3 is 20 amino acids long. The germline CDR1 and CDR2 sequences are LNHDA and SQIVND (reference sequence). The V segment lost 3 bases and the J segment 0 bases; nucleotides outside the gene matches: 14. CDR3 protein: CASSIRTGSLRSSYNSPLHF. CDR3 coding DNA: TGTGCCAGTAGTATCCGGACAGGTAGCCTTAGGAGCTCCTATAATTCACCCCTCCACTTT.

The chain carries TRBV6-5 and TRBJ2-2; D is ambiguous. Trimming left V 4 bases short and J 3 bases short, with 3 bases between. The CDR3 is made up of 12 amino acids. Germline V gene lookup returns CDR1 MNHEY and CDR2 SVGAGI. The CDR3 spells CASSSHTGELFF. CDR3 DNA sequence: TGTGCCAGCAGTTCTCACACCGGGGAGCTGTTTTTT.

The chain couples TRBV6-5 to TRBJ2-7, with TRBD2 matching over 8 bases. With V trimmed by 7 bases and J by 6 bases, 11 bases remained unmatched. Germline assignment: CDR1 MNHEY and CDR2 SVGAGI. The CDR3 contains 14 residues. CDR3 DNA: TGTGCCAGCACCCCGGGGACTAGGGGGTTCGAGCAGTACTTC. It specifies CASTPGTRGFEQYF.

V and J are TRBV6-4 and TRBJ2-1; D might be TRBD2 (5 bases). Germline V gene data show CDR1 as MRHNA and CDR2 as SNTAGT. Trimming shortened V by 3 bases and J by 9 bases, and 18 bases separated the two germline ends. The CDR3 covers 15 residues. The CDR3: CASSDLGFGVGEQFF. DNA of the CDR3: TGTGCCAGCAGTGATTTGGGGTTCGGGGTCGGTGAGCAGTTCTTC.

The chain has TRBV18 and TRBJ1-1; 7 bases are a match to TRBD1. V trimming: 3 bases; J trimming: 5 bases; junction bases outside the gene matches: 9. This CDR3 region has 15 residues. Germline V gives CDR1 KGHSH, CDR2 LQKENI. The CDR3 is CASSPIRQGVTEAFF. CDR3 coding DNA: TGTGCCAGCTCACCGATTCGACAGGGAGTGACTGAAGCTTTCTTT.

The chain carries TRBV5-6 and TRBJ2-7; D may be TRBD1 or TRBD2 (6 bases each). Germline V gives CDR1 SGHDT, CDR2 YYEEEE. CDR3 length equals 16 residues. V was cut by 5 bases and J by 5 bases, with 23 bases left in between. This chain's CDR3 is CASRPLGPGAKNEQYF. The CDR3 coding sequence is TGTGCCAGCAGACCCCTTGGCCCGGGGGCTAAGAACGAGCAGTACTTC.

In its sample, this clone was seen once. This chain links TRBV10-3 with TRBJ1-2; the match to TRBD1 covers 9 bases. With 4 bases clipped from V and 4 bases from J, the junction kept 7 bases outside the gene matches. This CDR3 spans 15 amino acids. CDR1 is ENHRY, CDR2 SYGVKD, per germline. CDR3 sequence: CAISAGTGTGYGYTF. CDR3 bases: TGTGCCATCAGTGCCGGGACAGGGACAGGCTATGGCTACACCTTC.